This is a list of T cell receptor beta chains from one sample in a study of shared clonotypes between healthy human individuals. TCRdb's copy holds only in-frame clones and misses some; the assay was immunoSEQ multiplex PCR. The profile shows nearly 600,000 clones, 95% to 96% of them singletons. Sequenced: naive CD8+ T cells sorted from blood. Receptor source: a woman in her 30s in good health. Each CDR3 is given with its conserved first and last residue. Each record gives: J gene, V gene, CDR3 length, clone size, D gene, CDR3 protein, CDR3 DNA. A D gene is named only where the DNA matches it firmly. Clone size is not always given. Where it is, it says once, few, many or a class for expanded clones.

j_call: TRBJ1-1; v_call: TRBV10-2; cdr3_length: 12; clone_size: few; d_call: NA; cdr3_aa: CASKGGSTLAFF; cdr3_nt: TGCGCCAGCAAAGGAGGGAGCACTCTGGCTTTCTTT
j_call: TRBJ1-2; v_call: TRBV7-9; cdr3_length: 13; clone_size: NA; d_call: TRBD1; cdr3_aa: CASSPTGDYGYTF; cdr3_nt: TGTGCCAGCAGCCCGACAGGGGATTATGGCTACACCTTC
j_call: TRBJ2-2; v_call: TRBV9; cdr3_length: 15; clone_size: NA; d_call: NA; cdr3_aa: CASSVVGVGTGELFF; cdr3_nt: TGTGCCAGCAGCGTAGTGGGAGTCGGGACCGGGGAGCTGTTTTTT
j_call: TRBJ1-5; v_call: TRBV2; cdr3_length: 15; clone_size: NA; d_call: NA; cdr3_aa: CASSQARASNQPQHF; cdr3_nt: TGTGCCAGCAGCCAAGCCCGGGCGAGCAATCAGCCCCAGCATTTT
j_call: TRBJ2-3; v_call: TRBV27; cdr3_length: 14; clone_size: NA; d_call: NA; cdr3_aa: CASSLLAGTDTQYF; cdr3_nt: TGTGCCAGCAGTTTGTTGGCGGGCACAGATACGCAGTATTTT
j_call: TRBJ2-7; v_call: TRBV5-1; cdr3_length: 14; clone_size: NA; d_call: NA; cdr3_aa: CASRVGYQIVEQYF; cdr3_nt: TGCGCCAGCAGGGTCGGATACCAGATAGTAGAGCAGTACTTC
j_call: TRBJ2-1; v_call: TRBV6-1; cdr3_length: 17; clone_size: NA; d_call: NA; cdr3_aa: CASSEALQGLVNNEQFF; cdr3_nt: TGTGCCAGCAGTGAAGCGCTTCAGGGTCTAGTCAACAATGAGCAGTTCTTC
j_call: TRBJ1-1; v_call: TRBV11-2; cdr3_length: 13; clone_size: once; d_call: NA; cdr3_aa: CASNPRGFTEAFF; cdr3_nt: TGTGCCAGCAACCCGAGGGGATTCACTGAAGCTTTCTTT
j_call: TRBJ2-5; v_call: TRBV5-4; cdr3_length: 15; clone_size: NA; d_call: TRBD1; cdr3_aa: CASSYRGRGLETQYF; cdr3_nt: TGTGCCAGCAGCTACAGGGGGCGCGGCTTAGAGACCCAGTACTTC
j_call: TRBJ2-1; v_call: TRBV7-9; cdr3_length: 15; clone_size: NA; d_call: NA; cdr3_aa: CASSLARSPYNEQFF; cdr3_nt: TGTGCCAGCAGCTTAGCCCGGAGCCCCTACAATGAGCAGTTCTTC
j_call: TRBJ2-5; v_call: TRBV2; cdr3_length: 14; clone_size: NA; d_call: NA; cdr3_aa: CASTGEDTQETQYF; cdr3_nt: TGTGCCAGCACAGGAGAGGACACCCAAGAGACCCAGTACTTC
j_call: TRBJ1-1; v_call: TRBV5-6; cdr3_length: 13; clone_size: NA; d_call: TRBD1; cdr3_aa: CASSSQGWAEAFF; cdr3_nt: TGTGCCAGCAGCTCACAGGGGTGGGCTGAAGCTTTCTTT
j_call: TRBJ2-7; v_call: TRBV28; cdr3_length: 11; clone_size: NA; d_call: NA; cdr3_aa: CASSWADRKYF; cdr3_nt: TGTGCCAGCAGTTGGGCCGACCGAAAGTACTTC
j_call: TRBJ2-7; v_call: TRBV11-2; cdr3_length: 14; clone_size: NA; d_call: TRBD1; cdr3_aa: CASKVDRGDYEQYF; cdr3_nt: TGTGCCAGCAAGGTGGACAGGGGAGACTACGAGCAGTACTTC
j_call: TRBJ1-5; v_call: TRBV7-8; cdr3_length: 15; clone_size: NA; d_call: NA; cdr3_aa: CASSLMQISNQPQHF; cdr3_nt: TGTGCCAGCAGCTTAATGCAGATTAGCAATCAGCCCCAGCATTTT
j_call: TRBJ2-5; v_call: TRBV9; cdr3_length: 16; clone_size: once; d_call: NA; cdr3_aa: CASSAPREGGLRAQYF; cdr3_nt: TGTGCCAGCAGCGCCCCTCGAGAGGGCGGGCTAAGGGCCCAGTACTTC
j_call: TRBJ1-2; v_call: TRBV15; cdr3_length: 16; clone_size: once; d_call: NA; cdr3_aa: CATSRDSSRPGAGYTF; cdr3_nt: TGTGCCACCAGCAGAGATTCCTCTAGGCCCGGAGCTGGCTACACCTTC
j_call: TRBJ2-2; v_call: TRBV7-6; cdr3_length: 15; clone_size: NA; d_call: NA; cdr3_aa: CASSLKTSGTGELFF; cdr3_nt: TGTGCCAGCAGCTTAAAGACTAGTGGCACCGGGGAGCTGTTTTTT
j_call: TRBJ1-4; v_call: TRBV6-5; cdr3_length: 15; clone_size: NA; d_call: TRBD1; cdr3_aa: CASSYLQGAREKLFF; cdr3_nt: TGTGCCAGCAGCTACTTACAGGGGGCGCGGGAAAAACTGTTTTTT
j_call: TRBJ2-1; v_call: TRBV10-3; cdr3_length: 17; clone_size: once; d_call: TRBD2; cdr3_aa: CAISEAASGRSAIEQFF; cdr3_nt: TGTGCCATCAGTGAAGCGGCTAGCGGGAGGTCAGCGATTGAGCAGTTCTTC
j_call: TRBJ1-2; v_call: TRBV28; cdr3_length: 13; clone_size: NA; d_call: NA; cdr3_aa: CASRVTGMSGYTF; cdr3_nt: TGTGCCAGCAGGGTGACAGGCATGTCGGGCTACACCTTC
j_call: TRBJ1-1; v_call: TRBV2; cdr3_length: 14; clone_size: NA; d_call: TRBD1; cdr3_aa: CASSSGQGYTEAFF; cdr3_nt: TGTGCCAGCAGCTCTGGACAGGGGTACACTGAAGCTTTCTTT
j_call: TRBJ2-7; v_call: TRBV19; cdr3_length: 14; clone_size: NA; d_call: NA; cdr3_aa: CASSSYEGAYEQYF; cdr3_nt: TGTGCCAGTTCATCATACGAGGGAGCCTACGAGCAGTACTTC
j_call: TRBJ2-7; v_call: TRBV27; cdr3_length: 13; clone_size: NA; d_call: NA; cdr3_aa: CASKTGRGYEQYF; cdr3_nt: TGTGCCAGCAAGACGGGAAGGGGTTACGAGCAGTACTTC
j_call: TRBJ2-1; v_call: TRBV27; cdr3_length: 16; clone_size: NA; d_call: TRBD2; cdr3_aa: CASSLSSGPAYNEQFF; cdr3_nt: TGTGCCAGCAGTTTGAGTAGCGGGCCTGCCTACAATGAGCAGTTCTTC
j_call: TRBJ2-5; v_call: TRBV7-2; cdr3_length: 16; clone_size: NA; d_call: TRBD2; cdr3_aa: CASSFPRVRGGETQYF; cdr3_nt: TGTGCCAGCAGCTTCCCCAGGGTGCGGGGAGGGGAGACCCAGTACTTC
j_call: TRBJ1-1; v_call: TRBV19; cdr3_length: 12; clone_size: NA; d_call: NA; cdr3_aa: CASSIDNAEAFF; cdr3_nt: TGTGCCAGTAGTATAGATAACGCTGAAGCTTTCTTT
j_call: TRBJ2-7; v_call: TRBV9; cdr3_length: 14; clone_size: few; d_call: NA; cdr3_aa: CASSKRTDPVEQYF; cdr3_nt: TGTGCCAGCAGCAAGAGGACGGACCCTGTCGAGCAGTACTTC
j_call: TRBJ1-1; v_call: TRBV6-6; cdr3_length: 14; clone_size: NA; d_call: NA; cdr3_aa: CASSYSRVGTEAFF; cdr3_nt: TGTGCCAGCAGTTACTCGAGGGTGGGAACTGAAGCTTTCTTT
j_call: TRBJ1-2; v_call: TRBV5-1; cdr3_length: 14; clone_size: NA; d_call: NA; cdr3_aa: CASSFEQGNYGYTF; cdr3_nt: TGCGCCAGCAGCTTCGAACAGGGTAACTATGGCTACACCTTC
j_call: TRBJ2-1; v_call: TRBV27; cdr3_length: 13; clone_size: NA; d_call: NA; cdr3_aa: CASSFLGVAEQFF; cdr3_nt: TGTGCCAGCAGTTTCCTCGGAGTGGCTGAGCAGTTCTTC
j_call: TRBJ2-7; v_call: TRBV6-5; cdr3_length: 15; clone_size: NA; d_call: TRBD2; cdr3_aa: CASSYSSGTSHEQYF; cdr3_nt: TGTGCCAGCAGTTACTCCTCCGGGACTAGTCACGAGCAGTACTTC
j_call: TRBJ2-6; v_call: TRBV5-6; cdr3_length: 14; clone_size: NA; d_call: NA; cdr3_aa: CASSPGNGANVLTF; cdr3_nt: TGTGCCAGCAGCCCCGGTAATGGGGCCAACGTCCTGACTTTC
j_call: TRBJ1-1; v_call: TRBV27; cdr3_length: 13; clone_size: NA; d_call: NA; cdr3_aa: CASRPGLNTEAFF; cdr3_nt: TGTGCCAGCAGGCCAGGCTTGAACACTGAAGCTTTCTTT
j_call: TRBJ2-7; v_call: TRBV6-5; cdr3_length: 16; clone_size: NA; d_call: TRBD2; cdr3_aa: CASSSPQTSGTYEQYF; cdr3_nt: TGTGCCAGCAGTTCCCCCCAGACTAGCGGAACCTACGAGCAGTACTTC
j_call: TRBJ2-6; v_call: TRBV6-1; cdr3_length: 13; clone_size: NA; d_call: NA; cdr3_aa: CASSGGGANVLTF; cdr3_nt: TGTGCCAGCAGCGGTGGTGGGGCCAACGTCCTGACTTTC
j_call: TRBJ2-5; v_call: TRBV15; cdr3_length: 17; clone_size: once; d_call: NA; cdr3_aa: CATSRDLGRAIEETQYF; cdr3_nt: TGTGCCACCAGCAGAGATCTTGGCAGGGCTATAGAAGAGACCCAGTACTTC